These T cell receptor beta chains were read from a single sample in a study of blood T cell repertoires in COVID-19. Repertoires were generated with immunoSEQ multiplex PCR, while TCRdb's copy carries only in-frame clones and drops some. Here the sample spans over 90,000 clones, 90% being singletons. Source material: peripheral blood. The receptors derive from a man between 45 and 60 years old with acute or convalescent COVID-19. Both conserved end residues are part of each CDR3. D genes are given only for firm matches. Size is stated for part of the rows, as once, few or many counts, or as a class when the clone is expanded.

.	TRBV5-1	TRBJ2-5	.	TGCGCCAGCAGCTTGGCCCCCCCTAATAAAGAGACCCAGTACTTC	CASSLAPPNKETQYF
.	TRBV5-4	TRBJ1-2	TRBD1	TGTGCCAGCACAGGGGGCGGAGATGGCTACACCTTC	CASTGGGDGYTF
.	TRBV6-5	TRBJ1-5	TRBD1	TGTGCCAGCAGTTGGACAGGTAGTAGGGGGCCCCAGCATTTT	CASSWTGSRGPQHF
.	TRBV10-3	TRBJ2-1	TRBD2	TGTGCCATCAGTGAGCCTGGACTAGCGGGAGAATCCTACAATGAGCAGTTCTTC	CAISEPGLAGESYNEQFF
few	TRBV6-6	TRBJ1-1	TRBD1	TGTGCCAGCAAGCCTACAGGGGTCATGAACACTGAAGCTTTCTTT	CASKPTGVMNTEAFF
.	TRBV5-5	TRBJ2-3	.	TGTGCCAGCAGCTTGGTCAAGGGGCCCAACCCTGGGTGGATGAGTACGCAGTATTTT	CASSLVKGPNPGWMSTQYF
.	TRBV28	TRBJ1-6	TRBD1	TGTGCCAGCAGTTTAGACAGGGGGGGATCGGATAATTCACCCCTCCACTTT	CASSLDRGGSDNSPLHF
.	TRBV24-1	TRBJ1-1	.	TGTGCCACCAGTGATTTTAGGGAGGTGAACACTGAAGCTTTCTTT	CATSDFREVNTEAFF
few	TRBV7-9	TRBJ2-5	.	TGTGCCAGCAGCTCCAGGGGCGGAGAGACCCAGTACTTC	CASSSRGGETQYF
.	TRBV6-5	TRBJ1-5	TRBD1	TGTGCCAGCAGCGCAACAGGGGCACGACAGCCCCAGCATTTT	CASSATGARQPQHF
.	TRBV9	TRBJ1-6	.	TGTGCCAGCAGCGTAGGACACTATAATTCACCCCTCCACTTT	CASSVGHYNSPLHF
.	TRBV5-6	TRBJ1-5	.	TGTGCCAGCAGCGTGGGGGACTTCGGGAATCAGCCCCAGCATTTT	CASSVGDFGNQPQHF
.	TRBV10-3	TRBJ2-7	TRBD1	TGTGCCATCAGTGATCTTAAGGGGGCTTTCTACGAGCAGTACTTC	CAISDLKGAFYEQYF
.	TRBV4-2	TRBJ2-2	.	TGTGCCAGCAGCCAAGACAAAGGGGCCGGGGAGCTGTTTTTT	CASSQDKGAGELFF
.	TRBV10-3	TRBJ2-7	.	TGTGCCATCAGTGAGGGGGGGCAGGGGGGTGGCGAGCAGTACTTC	CAISEGGQGGGEQYF
once	TRBV6-4	TRBJ1-2	TRBD1	TGTGCCAGCAGTGAGTCAGGGGGACGCTATGGCTACACCTTC	CASSESGGRYGYTF
.	TRBV5-8	TRBJ2-7	.	TGTGCCAGCAGCCGGCCGGGACTTACCTACGAGCAGTACTTC	CASSRPGLTYEQYF
.	TRBV6-6	TRBJ2-1	.	TGTGCCAGCAGTTACTCGGCGGCACCGACCAGGGGTGAGCAGTTCTTC	CASSYSAAPTRGEQFF
.	TRBV18	TRBJ1-1	.	TGTGCCAGCTCACCAGGGCATCCCCGAACTGAAGCTTTCTTT	CASSPGHPRTEAFF
.	TRBV2	TRBJ1-5	.	TGTGCCAGCAGGGGGGGTGGGGGTCCCTTTCAGCCCCAGCATTTT	CASRGGGGPFQPQHF
.	TRBV27	TRBJ2-7	TRBD2	TGTGCCAGCACTCAAAGACTAGCGGGAGGGGGCGAGCAGTACTTC	CASTQRLAGGGEQYF
.	TRBV5-1	TRBJ1-2	.	TGCGCCAGCAGCTTGTTTCAGGGATATGGCTACACCTTC	CASSLFQGYGYTF
.	TRBV9	TRBJ1-1	TRBD1	TGTGCCAGCAGCGTAGGGACAGGGAAGGACACTGAAGCTTTCTTT	CASSVGTGKDTEAFF
.	TRBV7-8	TRBJ1-1	.	TGTGCCAGCAGCTCCAAGGGTGCCGGGATTCTGAACACTGAAGCTTTCTTT	CASSSKGAGILNTEAFF
.	TRBV14	TRBJ2-7	TRBD1	TGTGCCAGCAGCCAACCTGGGGGGACAGGGGGCTTGTACGAGCAGTACTTC	CASSQPGGTGGLYEQYF
.	TRBV9	TRBJ2-3	.	TGTGCCAGCAGCGTAGCGGGGGCAGATACGCAGTATTTT	CASSVAGADTQYF
.	TRBV5-1	TRBJ1-2	TRBD1	TGCGCCAGCAGCGTCGGGACAGGATATGGCTACACCTTC	CASSVGTGYGYTF